The 32 T cell receptor beta chains in this list originate from one sample, sequenced in a study of cytomegalovirus exposure and HLA in healthy donors. Profiling relied on immunoSEQ multiplex PCR, and the TCRdb table lists in-frame clones only, not all of them. This table holds 75,000 to 85,000 clones, approximately 90% found once. Specimen: PBMCs. These receptors all stem from a man younger than 45 in good health and CMV-seronegative.

The chain is built from TRBV27 and TRBJ2-7, with no clear D. The CDR3 length is 14 residues. The germline V and J ends were trimmed by 5 bases and 2 bases, with 13 bases remaining between them. Germline V gene data show CDR1 as MNHEY and CDR2 as SMNVEV (reference sequence). Here the CDR3 DNA reads TGTGCCAGCAGTCCAACAACCGATACCTACGAGCAGTACTTC. Encoded protein: CASSPTTDTYEQYF.

The J gene is TRBJ2-1, the V gene TRBV13; the D gene is possibly TRBD2 (5 bases). Germline assignment: CDR1 PRHDT and CDR2 FYEKMQ (reference sequence). The CDR3 sequence is 16 residues long. V lost 5 bases, J lost 5 bases, and 19 bases lay in between. CDR3 sequence reads: CASSPPAEREHNEQFF. CDR3 coding DNA: TGTGCCAGCAGCCCACCCGCGGAACGGGAACACAATGAGCAGTTCTTC.

The V gene is TRBV7-2, the J gene TRBJ2-1, with 13 bases lining up with TRBD2. The CDR3 spans 15 residues. V shed 5 bases and J 8 bases; nucleotides not matched to a gene: 6. Looked up from germline, CDR1 is SGHTA and CDR2 is FQGNSA. CDR3 protein: CASSRLAGGVYEQFF. Written as DNA, the CDR3 is TGTGCCAGCAGCCGACTAGCGGGGGGAGTCTATGAGCAGTTCTTC.

V gene TRBV19 combines with J gene TRBJ1-2; no clear D. The CDR3 is 16 residues long. Between the trimmed V and J ends, which lost 10 bases and 0 bases, there was a span of 21 bases. Per germline, CDR1 LNHDA and CDR2 SQIVND (reference sequence). The CDR3 DNA reads TGTGCCACCCAACTCGGGCGGGCCGGTCCTAACTATGGCTACACCTTC. Translated: CATQLGRAGPNYGYTF.

The chain employs TRBV19 and TRBJ2-4, with TRBD2 identical over 11 bases. This CDR3 comprises 16 residues. Germline CDR1 LNHDA, CDR2 SQIVND (reference sequence). Losses at the gene ends were 6 bases for V and 5 bases for J; bases not matched to a gene: 9. The CDR3 DNA follows: TGTGCCAGTAGCACCACTGGGACTAGCGGACAAAACATTCAGTACTTC. Its translation is CASSTTGTSGQNIQYF.

The chain has TRBV6-1 and TRBJ2-1; D gene uncertain. CDR1 and CDR2 from the germline V gene are MNHNS and SASEGT. Deletions cut 1 base from V and 2 bases from J, with 9 bases between. The CDR3 totals 15 residues. CDR3 DNA sequence: TGTGCCAGCAGTGAAGGGCCAGTAACCTACAATGAGCAGTTCTTC. Translating gives CASSEGPVTYNEQFF.

The J gene is TRBJ2-7, the V gene TRBV27, with TRBD1 identical over 9 bases. There are 16 residues in the CDR3. Germline values: CDR1 MNHEY, CDR2 SMNVEV (reference sequence). Trimming at V came to 6 bases and at J to 6 bases, leaving 15 bases not matched to a gene. CDR3 in DNA: TGTGCCAGCAGCCCGCCCAGGGACAGGGCCTCTCTCGAGCAGTACTTC. Residues: CASSPPRDRASLEQYF.

With regard to this clone: Additional DNA sequences in this sample encode the identical CDR3. V and J are TRBV2 and TRBJ1-1; no definite D call. The CDR3 has 14 residues. Trimming took off 2 bases at V and 1 base at J, with 8 bases between the two ends. Germline lookup yields CDR1 SNHLY and CDR2 FYNNEI. The CDR3 region is CASSELRGNTEAFF. DNA of the CDR3: TGTGCCAGCAGTGAATTGCGGGGGAACACTGAAGCTTTCTTT.

This clone was picked up one time. The chain combines TRBV7-8 with TRBJ2-5, with 8 bases fitting TRBD1. The trim removed 3 bases at V and 5 bases at J, leaving 20 bases unmatched. The CDR3 has 19 residues. Germline V lookup: CDR1 SGHVS, CDR2 FQNEAQ. The CDR3 coding sequence is TGTGCCAGCAGCTTGGGGACCTCCACCGGGACAGGAGTCGTGGAGACCCAGTACTTC. It translates to CASSLGTSTGTGVVETQYF.

This clone showed up just a few times. The chain joins TRBV29-1 to TRBJ2-5, with unresolved D. The CDR3 covers 13 residues. Per the germline V gene, CDR1 is SQVTM and CDR2 is ANQGSEA. The germline V and J ends were trimmed by 1 base and 2 bases, with 8 bases remaining between them. CDR3 sequence: CSVEVAPQETQYF. The CDR3, as DNA: TGCAGCGTTGAAGTAGCACCACAAGAGACCCAGTACTTC. The complete variable domain, with remaining parts taken from reference TRBV29-1 and TRBJ2-5, reads SAVISQKPSRDICQRGTSLTIQCQVDSQVTMMFWYRQQPGQSLTLIATANQGSEATYESGFVIDKFPISRPNLTFSTLTVSNMSPEDSSIYLCSVEVAPQETQYFGPGTRLLVL.

The CDR3 loop reads CASSTSPRALPGTDTQYF. The CDR3 DNA reads TGTGCCAGCAGTACTTCTCCTCGCGCTCTCCCGGGCACAGATACGCAGTATTTT. The V call is TRBV27, the J call TRBJ2-3; D is unresolved. Germline V gene data show CDR1 as MNHEY and CDR2 as SMNVEV (reference sequence). V shed 5 bases and J shed 1 base, with 22 bases lying between them. This CDR3 is 18 amino acids long.

The rearrangement uses TRBV28 and TRBJ2-1; D perhaps matches TRBD2 (6 bases). The germline V and J ends were trimmed by 5 bases and 4 bases, with 15 bases remaining between them. This CDR3 is 15 amino acids long. Per the germline V gene, CDR1 is MDHEN and CDR2 is SYDVKM. The CDR3 sequence: CASSRGTDTYNEQFF. CDR3 nucleotide sequence: TGTGCCAGCAGTCGCGGGACGGATACTTACAATGAGCAGTTCTTC.

The DNA for the CDR3 is TGTGCCAGCAGGGACAGGGGGCAAGAGACCCAGTACTTC. The encoded protein is CASRDRGQETQYF. This chain joins TRBV6-1 and TRBJ2-5; 10 bases are a match to TRBD1. Germline CDR1 MNHNS, CDR2 SASEGT. J gave up 2 bases and V 6 bases, and 0 bases lay outside the gene matches. CDR3 length equals 13 residues.

The chain links TRBV7-8 to TRBJ2-1; 8 positions agree with TRBD2. V shed 5 bases, J shed 0 bases, and the junction held 12 bases outside the gene matches. Germline V gene lookup returns CDR1 SGHVS and CDR2 FQNEAQ. The CDR3 covers 18 residues. This CDR3 reads CASSPGESSGSSYNEQFF. The DNA for the CDR3 is TGTGCCAGCAGCCCCGGGGAGTCAAGCGGGAGCTCCTACAATGAGCAGTTCTTC. Variable domain in full (rest from reference TRBV7-8 and TRBJ2-1): GAGVSQSPRYKVAKRGQDVALRCDPISGHVSLFWYQQALGQGPEFLTYFQNEAQLDKSGLPSDRFFAERPEGSVSTLKIQRTQQEDSAVYLCASSPGESSGSSYNEQFFGPGTRLTVL.

J is TRBJ1-2 and V is TRBV19, with D possibly matching TRBD1 (6 bases). Trimming took 7 bases from V and 3 from J, leaving 18 bases between them. The germline V gene encodes CDR1 LNHDA and CDR2 SQIVND (reference sequence). The CDR3 covers 15 residues. The CDR3 coding sequence is TGTGCCAGTACCCCCGGACAGTCTTCTGACTATGGCTACACCTTC. Translating it yields CASTPGQSSDYGYTF.

The chain is built from TRBV14 and TRBJ2-2, with D tentatively TRBD2 (5 bases). V lost 4 bases to trimming and J lost 10 bases, with 10 bases between them. CDR3 length: 12 amino acids. Germline V gene lookup returns CDR1 SGHDN and CDR2 FVKESK. CDR3: CASSREGVELFF. The CDR3 DNA is TGTGCCAGCAGCCGAGAGGGAGTGGAGCTGTTTTTT.

The chain recombines TRBV6-5 with TRBJ2-7; TRBD2 matches 7 bases. The trim removed 6 bases at V and 4 bases at J, leaving 12 bases unmatched. The CDR3 spans 15 residues. Per the germline V gene, CDR1 is MNHEY and CDR2 is SVGAGI. The CDR3: CASSRGASGGYEQYF. The CDR3 DNA is TGTGCCAGCAGCAGAGGGGCCTCGGGAGGATACGAGCAGTACTTC.

The chain has TRBV7-9 and TRBJ2-7; TRBD2 matches 7 bases. V lost 1 base and J lost 4; bases outside the gene matches: 10. Germline V gene data show CDR1 as SEHNR and CDR2 as FQNEAQ (reference sequence). The CDR3 extends over 16 amino acids. The CDR3 nucleotides are TGTGCCAGCAGCTTAGTATATTCAGCGGGAAATTACGAGCAGTACTTC. Residues: CASSLVYSAGNYEQYF.

This CDR3 reads CASSQAGSGETQYF. DNA for the CDR3: TGCGCCAGCAGCCAAGCAGGGTCCGGAGAGACCCAGTACTTC. The chain uses TRBV4-1 and TRBJ2-5, with D possibly TRBD1 on 5 matching bases. Trimming shortened V by 1 base and J by 4 bases, and 10 bases separated the two germline ends. The length of the CDR3 is 14 residues. Looked up from germline, CDR1 is MGHRA and CDR2 is YSYEKL.

The chain uses TRBV7-9 and TRBJ1-5; possibly TRBD1 for D (5 bases). V lost 4 bases, J lost 3 bases, and 10 bases lay in between. This CDR3 has 14 residues. From germline, CDR1 is SEHNR and CDR2 FQNEAQ (reference sequence). The CDR3 nucleotides are TGTGCCAGCAGCTCGGACAACTACAATCAGCCCCAGCATTTT. Protein product: CASSSDNYNQPQHF.

The rearrangement uses TRBV16 and TRBJ1-5; tentative D call: TRBD1 (5 bases). The V and J ends lost 2 bases and 5 bases respectively, with 7 bases between them. Germline values: CDR1 KGHSY, CDR2 FQNENV. The CDR3 extends over 13 amino acids. Here the CDR3 reads CASSQGGDQPQHF. CDR3 bases: TGTGCCAGCAGCCAAGGGGGGGATCAGCCCCAGCATTTT.

The rearrangement uses TRBV5-5 and TRBJ2-2, with TRBD1 matching 8 bases. CDR3 length: 17 amino acids. Germline V gene lookup returns CDR1 SGHKS and CDR2 YYEKEE (reference sequence). Trimming removed 4 bases from V and 2 bases from J; junction bases left unmatched: 10. The CDR3: CASSLSGTGSNTGELFF. DNA for the CDR3: TGTGCCAGCAGCCTCTCCGGGACAGGAAGTAACACCGGGGAGCTGTTTTTT.

The chain combines TRBV5-1 with TRBJ1-1, with 7 nucleotides matching TRBD1. V shed 3 bases and J 1 base; nucleotides not matched to a gene: 3. The CDR3 loop spans 14 amino acids. CDR1 and CDR2 from the germline V gene are SGHRS and YFSETQ. In DNA, the CDR3 is TGCGCCAGCAGCTCAAGACAGGGGAACACTGAAGCTTTCTTT. Amino acids: CASSSRQGNTEAFF.

This chain uses TRBV6-5 with TRBJ1-4; TRBD1 agrees at 10 bases. Germline CDR1 reads MNHEY; CDR2 reads SVGAGI. This CDR3 has 14 amino acids. Losses at the gene ends were 4 bases for V and 8 bases for J; bases not matched to a gene: 4. DNA for the CDR3: TGTGCCAGCAGTTTCGGGACAGGGGAGGAAAAACTGTTTTTT. Encoded protein: CASSFGTGEEKLFF.

The J gene is TRBJ2-5, the V gene TRBV7-9; 7 nucleotides match TRBD2. CDR1 and CDR2 (germline): SEHNR, FQNEAQ (reference sequence). The CDR3 loop spans 14 amino acids. V shed 5 bases and J 5 bases; nucleotides not matched to a gene: 8. The CDR3 sequence: CASSTGLVWETQYF. CDR3 nucleotides: TGTGCCAGCAGCACTGGACTAGTCTGGGAGACCCAGTACTTC. The full variable domain, with the rest looked up from reference TRBV7-9 and TRBJ2-5, is DTGVSQNPRHKITKRGQNVTFRCDPISEHNRLYWYRQTLGQGPEFLTYFQNEAQLEKSRLLSDRFSAERPKGSFSTLEIQRTEQGDSAMYLCASSTGLVWETQYFGPGTRLLVL.

The chain couples TRBV13 to TRBJ1-5, with 8 bases lining up with TRBD1. The CDR3 loop spans 15 amino acids. After removal of 4 bases from V and 3 bases from J, the junction contained 5 bases not matched to a gene. Germline-derived CDR1 and CDR2 are PRHDT and FYEKMQ (reference sequence). In DNA form, the CDR3 reads TGTGCCAGCAGCTCCGGGACAGGAGACAATCAGCCCCAGCATTTT. Its protein product is CASSSGTGDNQPQHF.

The rearrangement uses TRBV18 and TRBJ2-7, with D unresolved. Deletions cut 3 bases from V and 4 bases from J, with 7 bases between. The CDR3 length is 12 residues. The germline gives CDR1 KGHSH, CDR2 LQKENI. The CDR3 spells CASSPSDYEQYF. In DNA form, the CDR3 reads TGTGCCAGCTCACCTTCAGATTACGAGCAGTACTTC.

This chain joins TRBV5-1 and TRBJ2-3; TRBD2 matches at 9 bases. Germline values: CDR1 SGHRS, CDR2 YFSETQ. The CDR3 sequence is 16 residues long. The junction had 8 bases not matched to a gene; V was cut back by 4 bases and J by 2 bases. In DNA, the CDR3 is TGCGCCAGCAGCCTGACTAGCGGAGGCAACACAGATACGCAGTATTTT. It specifies CASSLTSGGNTDTQYF.

This chain links TRBV29-1 with TRBJ2-1, with 9 positions matching TRBD2. V shed 4 bases, J shed 5 bases, and the junction held 12 bases outside the gene matches. In germline, CDR1 is SQVTM, CDR2 ANQGSEA. CDR3 size: 16 residues. The CDR3 region has the DNA TGCAGCGTTGTGTCGATAGCGGGAGTGCAAAACAATGAGCAGTTCTTC. Encoded protein: CSVVSIAGVQNNEQFF.

This sequence joins TRBV7-9 and TRBJ1-2, with a weak D call TRBD1 (5 bases). V gave up 0 bases and J gave up 3 bases, with 11 bases separating them. The CDR3 contains 15 residues. Per the germline V gene, CDR1 is SEHNR and CDR2 is FQNEAQ (reference sequence). CDR3 protein: CASSLARQTDYGYTF. CDR3 bases: TGTGCCAGCAGCTTAGCCCGACAGACGGACTATGGCTACACCTTC. Full variable domain (remainder filled in from reference TRBV7-9 and TRBJ1-2): DTGVSQNPRHKITKRGQNVTFRCDPISEHNRLYWYRQTLGQGPEFLTYFQNEAQLEKSRLLSDRFSAERPKGSFSTLEIQRTEQGDSAMYLCASSLARQTDYGYTFGSGTRLTVV.

The rearrangement links TRBV7-8 to TRBJ2-3; TRBD2 aligns across 7 bases. Germline values: CDR1 SGHVS, CDR2 FQNEAQ. This CDR3 has 20 residues. The V segment lost 8 bases and the J segment 5 bases; nucleotides outside the gene matches: 28. The CDR3 DNA follows: TGTGCCAGCCGAAGAGATAGAAGCGGCGGGAGATCCCCCTGGGGAGATACGCAGTATTTT. Amino acid sequence: CASRRDRSGGRSPWGDTQYF.

Only one count was recorded for this clone. The genes are TRBV11-2 and TRBJ2-3; 9 positions match TRBD2. This CDR3 spans 16 amino acids. Per germline, CDR1 SGHAT and CDR2 FQNNGV. V lost 3 bases to trimming and J lost 3 bases; unmatched junction nucleotides: 7. In DNA form, the CDR3 reads TGTGCCAGCAGCTTGTGGGCTAGCGGGGTGACAGATACGCAGTATTTT. Translation gives CASSLWASGVTDTQYF.